These T cell receptor beta chains were read from a single sample in a study of T cells in Graves' hyperthyroidism and ophthalmopathy. TCRdb re-called the multiplex PCR reads with MiXCR, one entry per CDR3 protein. The sample yields some 690,000 distinct CDR3 sequences, approximately 15% seen once. The sequenced sample was blood. Receptor source: a man over 45 with Graves' hyperthyroidism. Both conserved end residues are part of each CDR3. D genes are given only for firm matches. Only some rows state a clone size, as once, few, many or a class for expanded clones.

>TRBV19|TRBJ2-7|many|.
CASSMAGGDYEQYF
TGTGCCAGTAGTATGGCCGGAGGCGACTACGAGCAGTACTTC
>TRBV7-9|TRBJ2-5|few|TRBD2
CASSLVAGGRQETQYF
TGTGCCAGCAGCTTAGTTGCGGGAGGACGACAAGAGACCCAGTACTTC
>TRBV30|TRBJ2-5|many|.
CAWSAGLQETQYF
TGTGCCTGGAGTGCGGGACTCCAAGAGACCCAGTACTTC
>TRBV7-8|TRBJ1-1|.|.
CASSSFLGGAGGAFF
TGTGCCAGCAGCTCCTTTTTGGGGGGGGCTGGGGGAGCTTTCTTT
>TRBV7-2|TRBJ2-7|many|.
CASSLGVGQPYEQYF
TGTGCCAGCAGCTTAGGGGTAGGACAGCCTTACGAGCAGTACTTC
>TRBV5-1|TRBJ2-2|many|.
CASSLERGAQTGELFF
TGCGCCAGCAGCTTGGAACGGGGGGCGCAAACCGGGGAGCTGTTTTTT
>TRBV6-2/TRBV6-3|TRBJ2-1|many|TRBD2
CASSLGTSGWNTYNEQFF
TGTGCCAGCAGTCTCGGGACTAGCGGGTGGAACACCTACAATGAGCAGTTCTTC
>TRBV12-3/TRBV12-4|TRBJ2-2|few|.
CASSSGGSNTGELFF
TGTGCCAGCAGTTCCGGAGGTTCGAACACCGGGGAGCTGTTTTTT
>TRBV29-1|TRBJ2-5|many|.
CSVKRDIAHQETQYF
TGCAGCGTTAAACGGGACATTGCCCACCAAGAGACCCAGTACTTC
>TRBV25-1|TRBJ1-1|few|.
CASSEARGAFF
TGTGCCAGCAGTGAAGCGAGGGGGGCTTTCTTT
>TRBV20-1|TRBJ2-7|many|.
CSAVTDRHPYEQYF
TGCAGTGCCGTAACCGACAGACATCCCTACGAGCAGTACTTC
>TRBV9|TRBJ1-2|few|.
CASSVGSPPFAF
TGTGCCAGCAGCGTGGGCTCCCCCCCTTTCGCCTTC
>TRBV7-2|TRBJ2-7|few|.
CASSLEGLEYYEQYF
TGTGCCAGCAGCTTAGAAGGTCTGGAGTATTACGAGCAGTACTTC
>TRBV5-1|TRBJ1-1|many|TRBD1
CASSLDSGTGGPGTEAFF
TGCGCCAGCAGCTTGGATTCCGGGACAGGGGGCCCTGGCACTGAAGCTTTCTTT
>TRBV5-6|TRBJ1-1|.|TRBD1
CASSPADRENTEAFF
TGTGCCAGCAGTCCTGCGGACAGGGAGAACACTGAAGCTTTCTTT
>TRBV5-1|TRBJ2-3|.|TRBD2
CASRTGLAHTDTQYF
TGCGCCAGCAGAACGGGACTAGCGCACACAGATACGCAGTATTTT
>TRBV30|TRBJ2-7|few|TRBD2
CASRGGKSEQYF
TGTGCCTCCCGGGGGGGGAAGTCCGAGCAGTACTTC
>TRBV15|TRBJ2-1|.|.
CATSGKQDLRRRDEQFF
TGTGCCACCAGCGGTAAGCAGGACCTCCGTAGAAGGGATGAGCAGTTCTTC
>TRBV18|TRBJ2-1|few|.
CASSPPSSSYNEQFF
TGTGCCAGCTCACCTCCCTCTAGCTCCTACAATGAGCAGTTCTTC
>TRBV6-1|TRBJ1-4|many|TRBD1
CASSRTGTANEKLFF
TGTGCCAGCAGTCGGACCGGGACAGCTAATGAAAAACTGTTTTTT
>TRBV2|TRBJ2-1|many|.
CVLVLDEKNEQFF
TGTGTCCTGGTCCTAGACGAGAAAAATGAGCAGTTCTTC
>TRBV20-1|TRBJ2-5|many|TRBD2
CSARDHGGGREGTQYF
TGCAGTGCTAGAGATCATGGGGGGGGAAGAGAAGGGACCCAGTACTTC
>TRBV28|TRBJ1-5|few|.
CASSFPGPAGQPQHF
TGTGCCAGCAGTTTCCCCGGCCCCGCAGGTCAGCCCCAGCATTTT
>TRBV28|TRBJ2-7|many|.
CASSLGWGTSYEQYF
TGTGCCAGCAGTTTAGGTTGGGGGACCTCCTACGAGCAGTACTTC
>TRBV11-2|TRBJ2-7|many|TRBD2
CASSAPLAGYSYEQYF
TGTGCCAGCAGCGCGCCTCTAGCGGGCTACTCCTACGAGCAGTACTTC
>TRBV28|TRBJ1-2|few|TRBD1
CASSWGTGGYTF
TGTGCCAGCAGTTGGGGGACAGGGGGCTACACCTTC
>TRBV7-2|TRBJ1-3|few|.
CASSRVRGGNTIYF
TGTGCCAGCAGTCGGGTCAGGGGCGGTAACACCATATATTTT
>TRBV28|TRBJ1-2|many|.
CASSSHGRIYGYTF
TGTGCCAGCAGTTCCCACGGCAGGATCTATGGCTACACCTTC
>TRBV30|TRBJ2-4|few|.
CAWSVGGTANIQYF
TGTGCCTGGAGTGTCGGAGGGACGGCGAACATTCAGTACTTC
>TRBV2|TRBJ1-4|.|.
CASSDRVVRNEKLFF
TGTGCCAGCAGTGACAGGGTTGTTCGAAATGAAAAACTGTTTTTT
>TRBV5-1|TRBJ1-5|few|TRBD1
CASSLGSGGSQPQHF
TGCGCCAGCAGCTTGGGGTCAGGGGGCAGTCAGCCCCAGCATTTT
>TRBV4-1|TRBJ2-5|.|.
CASSQASKAGKETQYF
TGCGCCAGCAGCCAAGCGTCCAAAGCGGGTAAAGAGACCCAGTACTTC
>TRBV20-1|TRBJ1-1|.|.
CSARGIGWVSNAEAFF
TGCAGTGCTAGAGGGATAGGGTGGGTCTCTAACGCTGAAGCTTTCTTT
>TRBV7-2|TRBJ1-4|many|.
CASSLAGAANEKLFF
TGTGCCAGCAGCTTAGCCGGGGCGGCTAATGAAAAACTGTTTTTT
>TRBV12-3/TRBV12-4|TRBJ1-1|many|.
CASSPPLRGMNTEAFF
TGTGCCAGCAGTCCACCCCTACGTGGCATGAACACTGAAGCTTTCTTT
>TRBV28|TRBJ2-6|.|.
CASSLMVGANILTF
TGTGCCAGCAGTTTAATGGTCGGGGCCAACATCCTGACTTTC
>TRBV19|TRBJ2-1|few|.
CASSNLSTSPNEQFF
TGTGCCAGTAGTAACCTATCCACTAGTCCCAATGAGCAGTTCTTC
>TRBV10-3|TRBJ2-5|many|TRBD2
CAISLTKREEETQYF
TGTGCCATCAGCCTAACTAAACGGGAGGAAGAGACCCAGTACTTC
>TRBV9|TRBJ1-2|.|.
CASSEGDTRPSGYTF
TGTGCCAGCAGCGAGGGGGACACCCGACCCTCCGGCTACACCTTC
>TRBV6-2/TRBV6-3|TRBJ2-1|many|.
CASQKGNEQFF
TGTGCCAGCCAGAAGGGGAATGAGCAGTTCTTC
>TRBV28|TRBJ1-4|few|.
CASSLYENEKLFF
TGTGCCAGCAGTTTATACGAGAATGAAAAACTGTTTTTT
>TRBV4-3|TRBJ2-1|.|TRBD2
CASSKVGTRINEQFF
TGCGCCAGCAGCAAAGTGGGGACTAGAATCAATGAGCAGTTCTTC
>TRBV30|TRBJ2-5|.|.
CAWSPSGPQETQYF
TGTGCCTGGAGTCCCTCGGGGCCCCAAGAGACCCAGTACTTC
>TRBV6-2/TRBV6-3|TRBJ2-3|few|.
CASSQDGRQTQYF
TGTGCCAGCAGCCAAGATGGACGGCAGACGCAGTATTTT
>TRBV6-2/TRBV6-3|TRBJ1-2|few|TRBD1
CASSYAGGNYGYTF
TGTGCCAGCAGTTACGCAGGGGGCAACTATGGCTACACCTTC
>TRBV9|TRBJ2-2|few|TRBD2
CASSTRTSGPKGTGELFF
TGTGCCAGCAGCACCAGGACTAGCGGTCCAAAAGGGACCGGGGAGCTGTTTTTT
>TRBV12-3/TRBV12-4|TRBJ2-1|many|.
CASSLDWEQFF
TGTGCCAGCAGTTTAGATTGGGAGCAGTTCTTC
>TRBV28|TRBJ1-4|many|.
CASSLDATNEKLFF
TGTGCCAGCAGTTTAGATGCAACTAATGAAAAACTGTTTTTT
>TRBV20-1|TRBJ1-5|.|.
CSARGGAAQPQHF
TGCAGTGCTAGAGGAGGGGCCGCTCAGCCCCAGCATTTT
>TRBV11-1|TRBJ2-1|many|.
CASSFPPAAVYNEQFF
TGTGCCAGCAGCTTTCCCCCTGCGGCAGTTTACAATGAGCAGTTCTTC
>TRBV28|TRBJ1-5|.|.
CASSSPRGLSNQPQHF
TGTGCCAGCAGCTCGCCGAGGGGTCTTAGCAATCAGCCCCAGCATTTT
>TRBV7-2|TRBJ1-2|many|.
CASSADQIYGYTF
TGTGCCAGCAGCGCGGACCAAATCTATGGCTACACCTTC
>TRBV7-2|TRBJ2-2|.|.
CASSLGPENTGELFF
TGTGCCAGCAGCTTAGGGCCAGAGAACACCGGGGAGCTGTTTTTT
>TRBV28|TRBJ2-3|many|TRBD2
CATLDYSSGSLRTDTQYF
TGTGCCACCCTGGATTATTCGAGCGGGAGCTTAAGGACAGATACGCAGTATTTT
>TRBV20-1|TRBJ2-7|few|.
CSANAPGHQVSYEQYF
TGCAGTGCTAACGCCCCGGGACACCAAGTCTCCTACGAGCAGTACTTC
>TRBV12-3/TRBV12-4|TRBJ2-7|many|.
CASTGAGPAYEQYF
TGTGCCAGCACCGGGGCGGGGCCGGCCTACGAGCAGTACTTC
>TRBV5-1|TRBJ2-2|.|.
CASISSQNTGELFF
TGCGCCAGCATTTCTAGCCAGAACACCGGGGAGCTGTTTTTT
>TRBV7-9|TRBJ2-2|few|.
CASTMDFSAGELFF
TGTGCCAGCACCATGGACTTTAGCGCCGGGGAGCTGTTTTTT
>TRBV7-6|TRBJ2-1|many|.
CASSLYFDEQFF
TGTGCCAGCAGCTTATATTTCGATGAGCAGTTCTTC
>TRBV18|TRBJ2-1|once|.
CASSPPSGTRGVTYSEQFF
TGTGCCAGCTCACCACCCTCGGGCACCAGGGGCGTAACCTACAGTGAGCAGTTCTTC